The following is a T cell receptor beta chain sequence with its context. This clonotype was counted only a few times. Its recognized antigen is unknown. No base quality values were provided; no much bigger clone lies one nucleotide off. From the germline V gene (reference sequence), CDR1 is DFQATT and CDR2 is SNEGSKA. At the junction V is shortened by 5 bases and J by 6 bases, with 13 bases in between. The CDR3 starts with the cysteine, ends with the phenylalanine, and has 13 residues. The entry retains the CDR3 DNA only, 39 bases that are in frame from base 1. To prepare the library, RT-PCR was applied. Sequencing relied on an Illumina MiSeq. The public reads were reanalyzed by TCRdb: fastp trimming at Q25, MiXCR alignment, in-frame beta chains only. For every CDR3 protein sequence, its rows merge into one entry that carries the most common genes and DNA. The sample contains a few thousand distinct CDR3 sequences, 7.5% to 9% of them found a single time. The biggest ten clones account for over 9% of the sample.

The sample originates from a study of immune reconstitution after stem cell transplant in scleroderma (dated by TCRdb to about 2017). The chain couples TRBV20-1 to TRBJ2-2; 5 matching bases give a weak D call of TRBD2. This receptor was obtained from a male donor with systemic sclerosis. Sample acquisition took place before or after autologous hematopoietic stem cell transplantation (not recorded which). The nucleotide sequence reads TGCAGTGCTTTTTTCCCCGGGGCCGGGGAGCTGTTTTTT. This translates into CSAFFPGAGELFF.